The T cell receptor (beta chain) under discussion was sequenced for a study of T cell responses to AZD1222 COVID-19 vaccine. Notes on the study in general: Across spike, vaccine-associated CD4 TCRs were found, dominant at 160-218 and 743-854.

This clone was observed once. Its specificity is unknown. Produced via immunoSEQ multiplex PCR; TCRdb's table is partial and in-frame only. Seen here are about 110,000 clones, about 82% observed once, and the top ten hold about 3%. Trimming took 6 bases from V and 1 from J; bases not matched to a gene: 0. CDR1 and CDR2 (germline): ENHRY, SYGVKD. The CDR3 spans 12 residues. This receptor was taken from an adult in good health. The chain is built from TRBV10-3 and TRBJ2-7; 7 nucleotides align to TRBD1. The sequenced sample was peripheral blood, obtained on day 0 of AZD1222 vaccination. CDR3 amino acids: CAIRDRSYEQYF. The CDR3 coding sequence is TGTGCCATCAGGGACAGGTCCTACGAGCAGTACTTC.